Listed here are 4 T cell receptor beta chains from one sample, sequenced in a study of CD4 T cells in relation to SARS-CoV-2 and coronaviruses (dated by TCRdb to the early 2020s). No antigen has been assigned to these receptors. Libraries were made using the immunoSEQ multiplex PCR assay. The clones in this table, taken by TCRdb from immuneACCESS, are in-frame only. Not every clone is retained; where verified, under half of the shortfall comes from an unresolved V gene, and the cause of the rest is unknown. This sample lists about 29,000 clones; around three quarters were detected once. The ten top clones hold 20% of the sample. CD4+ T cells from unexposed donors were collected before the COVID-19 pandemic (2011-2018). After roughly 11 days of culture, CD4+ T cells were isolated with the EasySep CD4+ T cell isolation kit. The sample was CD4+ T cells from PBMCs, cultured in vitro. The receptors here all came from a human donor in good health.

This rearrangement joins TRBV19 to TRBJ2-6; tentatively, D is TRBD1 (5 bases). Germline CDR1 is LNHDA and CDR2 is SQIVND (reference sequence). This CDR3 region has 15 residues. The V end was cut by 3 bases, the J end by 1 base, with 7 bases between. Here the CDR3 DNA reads TGTGCCAGTAGTATCCCAGGGTCTGGGGCCAACGTCCTGACTTTC. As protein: CASSIPGSGANVLTF.

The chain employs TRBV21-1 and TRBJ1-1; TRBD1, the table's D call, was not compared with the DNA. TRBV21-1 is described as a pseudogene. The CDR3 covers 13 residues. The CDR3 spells CASSKLQDTEAFF. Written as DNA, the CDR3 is TGTGCCAGCAGCAAACTCCAGGACACTGAAGCTTTCTTT.

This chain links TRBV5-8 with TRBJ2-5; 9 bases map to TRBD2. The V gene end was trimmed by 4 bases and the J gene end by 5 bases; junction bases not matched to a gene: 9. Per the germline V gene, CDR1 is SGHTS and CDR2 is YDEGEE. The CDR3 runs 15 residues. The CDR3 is CASSTHSGGRETQYF. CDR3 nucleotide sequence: TGTGCCAGCAGCACCCATAGCGGGGGTCGGGAGACCCAGTACTTC.

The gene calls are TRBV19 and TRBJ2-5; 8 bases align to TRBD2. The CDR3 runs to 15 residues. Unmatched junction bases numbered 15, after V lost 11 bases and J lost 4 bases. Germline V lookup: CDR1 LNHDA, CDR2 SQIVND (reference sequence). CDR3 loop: CACGGQGKGGETQYF. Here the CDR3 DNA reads TGTGCCTGCGGGGGGCAGGGGAAGGGTGGAGAGACCCAGTACTTC.